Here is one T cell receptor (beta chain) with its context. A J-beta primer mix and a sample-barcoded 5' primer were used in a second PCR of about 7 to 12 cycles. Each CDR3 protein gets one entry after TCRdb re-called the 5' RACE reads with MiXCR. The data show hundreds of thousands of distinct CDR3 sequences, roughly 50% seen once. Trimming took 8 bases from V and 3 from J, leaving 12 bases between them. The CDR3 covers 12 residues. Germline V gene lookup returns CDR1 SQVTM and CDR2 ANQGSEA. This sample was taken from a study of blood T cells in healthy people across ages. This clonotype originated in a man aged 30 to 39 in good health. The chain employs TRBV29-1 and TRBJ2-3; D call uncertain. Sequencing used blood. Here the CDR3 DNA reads TGCAGCTGCCAGGAGACTACAGATACGCAGTATTTT. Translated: CSCQETTDTQYF.